These 17 T cell receptor beta chains were sequenced from one sample in a study of fetal regulatory T cell absence and autoimmunity. Measured with immunoSEQ multiplex PCR; TCRdb has only the in-frame clones, and not every one. The sample comprises 46,000 or so clones, just under 85% of which are singletons, and 0.41% rests with the top ten. What was sequenced was cord blood. The receptors stem from a newborn boy with IPEX syndrome.

V and J are TRBV6-5 and TRBJ2-2, with no clear D. The CDR3 length is 13 residues. Germline CDR1 reads MNHEY; CDR2 reads SVGAGI. V was cut by 6 bases and J by 2 bases, with 7 bases left in between. CDR3 DNA sequence: TGTGCCAGCAGCCGAACCAACACCGGGGAGCTGTTTTTT. This codes for CASSRTNTGELFF.

The V gene is TRBV7-6, the J gene TRBJ2-5; possibly TRBD2 for D (5 bases). V lost 1 base to trimming and J lost 6 bases, with 12 bases between them. The CDR3 contains 14 residues. CDR1 is SGHVS and CDR2 is FNYEAQ in the germline V gene. The CDR3 here is CASSLGRPGKTQYF. CDR3 nucleotides: TGTGCCAGCAGCTTAGGCAGACCGGGAAAGACCCAGTACTTC.

The chain combines TRBV7-2 with TRBJ1-6; a weak D match, TRBD1 (5 bases). V was cut by 5 bases and J by 0 bases, with 8 bases left in between. The CDR3 extends over 15 amino acids. Germline CDR1 and CDR2: SGHTA and FQGNSA. In DNA, the CDR3 is TGTGCCAGCAGCCCAGGGATCTCCTATAATTCACCCCTCCACTTT. As protein: CASSPGISYNSPLHF.

The rearrangement uses TRBV21-1 and TRBJ2-7; the table's D call, TRBD1, has no DNA check behind it. TRBV21-1 is reported as a pseudogene. CDR3 length: 17 residues. The CDR3 DNA reads TGTGCCAGCAGCAAAAAACAGGGGATCGGTGTTTTTAACGAGCAGTACTTC. It specifies CASSKKQGIGVFNEQYF.

This sequence joins TRBV18 and TRBJ2-5, with D hard to call. V lost 0 bases and J 2 bases, leaving 7 bases between the germline ends. The CDR3 totals 14 residues. Germline assignment: CDR1 KGHSH and CDR2 LQKENI. The CDR3 region has the DNA TGTGCCAGCTCACCACCCACCGGGCAAGAGACCCAGTACTTC. This translates into CASSPPTGQETQYF.

The chain uses TRBV6-1 and TRBJ2-6, with D possibly being TRBD1 or TRBD2 (5 bases each). CDR1 MNHNS and CDR2 SASEGT come from the germline V gene. The V gene lost 3 bases and the J gene lost 1 base, with 19 bases spanning the gap. The CDR3 has 19 residues. CDR3 sequence: CASSEGDVVPLSGANVLTF. The CDR3 region has the DNA TGTGCCAGCAGTGAGGGGGACGTAGTTCCGCTTTCTGGGGCCAACGTCCTGACTTTC.

This sequence joins TRBV10-2 and TRBJ1-1; D is perhaps TRBD1 (5 bases). This CDR3 contains 11 residues. V was pared by 7 bases and J by 4 bases, with 7 bases between. Looked up from germline, CDR1 is WSHSY and CDR2 is SAAADI. The CDR3 here is CASTGVTEAFF. The CDR3, as DNA: TGCGCCAGCACGGGGGTCACTGAAGCTTTCTTT.

Details on this clone: Germline and junction disagree at one end, which may indicate a read error. V is TRBV5-6 and J is TRBJ1-1, with D perhaps TRBD1 (6 bases). The CDR3 runs to 15 residues. Germline CDR1 is SGHDT and CDR2 is YYEEEE. CDR3 residues: CTSSPGGGRDTEAFF. For the CDR3, the DNA is TGTACCAGCAGCCCCGGGGGGGGCAGGGACACTGAAGCTTTCTTT.

J is TRBJ2-7 and V is TRBV12-5, with D uncertain. The V end lost 1 base, the J end lost 3 bases, and 13 bases lay between the germline ends. The CDR3 runs to 15 residues. The germline CDR1 and CDR2 sequences are LGHNT and FRNRAP. CDR3 coding DNA: TGTGCTAGTGGTTTGGGACACGTCCCTTTCTACGAGCAGTACTTC. As protein: CASGLGHVPFYEQYF.

The rearrangement links TRBV7-2 to TRBJ1-2; D may be TRBD1 (5 bases). The CDR3 spans 14 residues. With 1 base removed from V and 3 bases from J, the gap between germline ends came to 9 bases. Germline V gene data show CDR1 as SGHTA and CDR2 as FQGNSA. CDR3 loop: CASSLGQPHYGYTF. The CDR3 coding sequence is TGTGCCAGCAGCTTAGGACAGCCCCACTATGGCTACACCTTC.

The chain uses TRBV27 and TRBJ2-5, with TRBD2 matching over 11 bases. The V gene end was trimmed by 2 bases and the J gene end by 4 bases; junction bases not matched to a gene: 9. CDR1 and CDR2 from the germline V gene are MNHEY and SMNVEV (reference sequence). The CDR3 length is 17 residues. Here the CDR3 DNA reads TGTGCCAGCAGTTTAGGTCATATAGCGGGAGGGCGAGAGACCCAGTACTTC. Amino acid sequence: CASSLGHIAGGRETQYF.

This clone occurred once. J is TRBJ1-2 and V is TRBV7-2; 9 bases map to TRBD1. V shed 4 bases and J 6 bases; nucleotides not matched to a gene: 9. The CDR3 is 15 amino acids. The germline gives CDR1 SGHTA, CDR2 FQGNSA. CDR3 sequence: CASSSQTGTGNGYTF. The CDR3 region has the DNA TGTGCCAGCAGCTCCCAAACCGGGACAGGGAATGGCTACACCTTC.

The rearrangement joins TRBV6-5 to TRBJ1-3, with TRBD1 matching over 9 bases. The CDR3 is made up of 15 amino acids. V was pared by 2 bases and J by 4 bases, with 3 bases of the junction left unmatched. The germline V gene encodes CDR1 MNHEY and CDR2 SVGAGI. The CDR3 nucleotides read TGTGCCAGCAGTTACGGGACAGGGCAGGGAAACACCATATATTTT. This encodes CASSYGTGQGNTIYF.

This clone was detected only a few times. The J gene is TRBJ1-2, the V gene TRBV30; maybe TRBD1 (6 bases). Trimming removed 0 bases from V and 4 bases from J, with 12 bases in between. There are 14 residues in the CDR3. Germline V gene sequence: CDR1 GTSNPN, CDR2 SVGIG (reference sequence). CDR3: CAWSVGGASYGYTF. In nucleotides, the CDR3 is TGTGCCTGGAGTGTAGGGGGGGCCAGCTATGGCTACACCTTC.

CDR3 region: CASSGRPLGDTQYF. Written as DNA, the CDR3 is TGTGCCAGCAGCGGACGCCCGCTGGGAGATACGCAGTATTTT. The chain has TRBV5-4 and TRBJ2-3; no clear D gene. Looked up from germline, CDR1 is SGHNT and CDR2 is YYREEE (reference sequence). Trimming stripped 4 bases from V and 5 bases from J, with 14 bases between. The CDR3 sequence is 14 residues long. Using reference TRBV5-4 and TRBJ2-3 for the parts outside the CDR3, the full variable domain is ETGVTQSPTHLIKTRGQQVTLRCSSQSGHNTVSWYQQALGQGPQFIFQYYREEENGRGNFPPRFSGLQFPNYSSELNVNALELDDSALYLCASSGRPLGDTQYFGPGTRLTVL.

This CDR3 reads CASSYGQGAGYTF. CDR3 DNA: TGTGCCAGCAGTTACGGACAGGGGGCCGGCTACACCTTC. The chain employs TRBV27 and TRBJ1-2, with TRBD1 identical over 11 bases. J was trimmed by 8 bases and V by 4 bases; bases with no gene match: 3. From germline, CDR1 is MNHEY and CDR2 SMNVEV (reference sequence). This CDR3 has 13 residues.

This chain links TRBV5-1 with TRBJ2-7; D is undetermined. Trimming pared 0 bases from V and 3 bases from J, leaving 4 bases between. Germline loops: CDR1 SGHRS, CDR2 YFSETQ. The CDR3 has 12 amino acids. CDR3 amino acids: CASSLGRYEQYF. CDR3 DNA: TGCGCCAGCAGCTTGGGTCGCTACGAGCAGTACTTC.